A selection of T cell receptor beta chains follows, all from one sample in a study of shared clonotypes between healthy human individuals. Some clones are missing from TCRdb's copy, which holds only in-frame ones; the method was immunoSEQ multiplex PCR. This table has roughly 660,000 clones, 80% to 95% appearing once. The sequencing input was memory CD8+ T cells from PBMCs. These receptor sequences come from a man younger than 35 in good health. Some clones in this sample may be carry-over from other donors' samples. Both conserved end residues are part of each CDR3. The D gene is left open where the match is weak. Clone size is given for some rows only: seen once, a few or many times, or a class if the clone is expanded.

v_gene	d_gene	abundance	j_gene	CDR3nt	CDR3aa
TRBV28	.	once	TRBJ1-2	TGTGCCAGCAGTTTAAGATACTCCTATGGCTACACCTTC	CASSLRYSYGYTF
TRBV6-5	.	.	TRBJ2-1	TGTGCCAGCAGTTACTCGAGACGGGAGTGGGGCAATGAGCAGTTCTTC	CASSYSRREWGNEQFF
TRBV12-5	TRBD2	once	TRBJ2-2	TGTGCTAGTGGTTTGGTACATCCTAGCGGGACGAACACCGGGGAGCTGTTTTTT	CASGLVHPSGTNTGELFF
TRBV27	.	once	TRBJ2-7	TGTGCCAGCAGCAATTACTACGAGCAGTACTTC	CASSNYYEQYF
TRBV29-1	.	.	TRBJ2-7	TGCAGCGTCGAAGACGGGATAGTAGCCGAGCAGTACTTC	CSVEDGIVAEQYF
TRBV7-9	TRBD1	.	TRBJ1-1	TGTGCCAGCAGCTTAGAGGGGGCGCCGTATGAAGCTTTCTTT	CASSLEGAPYEAFF
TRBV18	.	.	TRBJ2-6	TGTGCCAGCTCACCGGGGGGTCCTGGGGCCAACGTCCTGACTTTC	CASSPGGPGANVLTF
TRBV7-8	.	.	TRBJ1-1	TGTGCCAGCAGCCGTGGGGGGTACACTGAAGCTTTCTTT	CASSRGGYTEAFF
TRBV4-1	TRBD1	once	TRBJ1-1	TGCGCCAGCAGCCAAACGGGACAGGGACGTACTGAAGCTTTCTTT	CASSQTGQGRTEAFF
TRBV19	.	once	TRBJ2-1	TGTGCCAGTTGTAGGGAGGCGAGCTCCTACAATGAGCAGTTCTTC	CASCREASSYNEQFF
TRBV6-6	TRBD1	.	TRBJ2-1	TGTGCCAGCAGTAGCCGGGACAGGAGGGCCGACAATGAGCAGTTCTTC	CASSSRDRRADNEQFF
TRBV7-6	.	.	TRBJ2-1	TGTGCCAGCAGGCGCAGACTGGGATCCTACAATGAGCAGTTCTTC	CASRRRLGSYNEQFF
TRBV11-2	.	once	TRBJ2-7	TGTGCCAGCAGACCGAAATCGGGGGTTCCCCTCCCCTACGAGCAGTACTTC	CASRPKSGVPLPYEQYF
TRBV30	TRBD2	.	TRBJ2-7	TGTGCCTGGAGTGTACGTCTAGCGGGACTATCCTACGAGCAGTACTTC	CAWSVRLAGLSYEQYF
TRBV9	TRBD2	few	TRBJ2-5	TGTGCCAGCAGCCCCCGGGAGGGCCAAGAGACCCAGTACTTC	CASSPREGQETQYF
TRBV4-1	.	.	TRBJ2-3	TGCGCCAGCAGCCTCTTGAAGGCTAACACAGATACGCAGTATTTT	CASSLLKANTDTQYF
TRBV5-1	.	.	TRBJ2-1	TGCGCCAGCAGCTTGGGAGAGAGCTCCTACAATGAGCAGTTCTTC	CASSLGESSYNEQFF
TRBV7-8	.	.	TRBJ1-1	TGTGCCAGCAGCTTATTGGTGGGTACTGAAGCTTTCTTT	CASSLLVGTEAFF
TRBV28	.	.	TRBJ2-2	TGTGCCAGCAGTCTTAGCGGAAACACCGGGGAGCTGTTTTTT	CASSLSGNTGELFF
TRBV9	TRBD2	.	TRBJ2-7	TGTGCCAGCAGCGCAGCAAGCGGGAGTTTCGACGAGCAGTACTTC	CASSAASGSFDEQYF
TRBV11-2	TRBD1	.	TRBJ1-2	TGTGCCAGCAGCTTAGTGAGGGACAGGAAAAACTATGGCTACACCTTC	CASSLVRDRKNYGYTF
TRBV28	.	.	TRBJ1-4	TGTGCCAGCAGTTCGGGGGGCGATGAAAAACTGTTTTTT	CASSSGGDEKLFF
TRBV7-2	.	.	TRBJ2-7	TGTGCCAGCAGCGGACCAGGGAGAATACTCTCCTACGAGCAGTACTTC	CASSGPGRILSYEQYF
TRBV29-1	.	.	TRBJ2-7	TGCAGCGTTGAACGGGCCTGGGGGGACTCCTACGAGCAGTACTTC	CSVERAWGDSYEQYF
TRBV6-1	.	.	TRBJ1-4	TGTGCCAGCAGTGAAGTCGGCGATGAAAAACTGTTTTTT	CASSEVGDEKLFF
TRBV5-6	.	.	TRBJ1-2	TGTGCCAGCAGCCCGAGGACACCTATTGGCTATGGCTACACCTTC	CASSPRTPIGYGYTF
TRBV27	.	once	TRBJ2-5	TGTGCCAGCAGTTTATTAGGGGCGGAAGAGACCCAGTACTTC	CASSLLGAEETQYF
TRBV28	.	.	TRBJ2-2	TGTGCCAGCAGTTCCCCCGCTGAGAGGGACACCGGGGAGCTGTTTTTT	CASSSPAERDTGELFF
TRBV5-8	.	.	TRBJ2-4	TGTGCCAGCAGCTTCCCCACAGCCCGGATTCGGTACTTC	CASSFPTARIRYF
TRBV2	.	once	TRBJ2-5	TGTGCCAGCAGGACAGGTAGAGAGACCCAGTACTTC	CASRTGRETQYF
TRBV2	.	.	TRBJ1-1	TGTGCCAGCAGTGGGGGGGTTAACACTGAAGCTTTCTTT	CASSGGVNTEAFF
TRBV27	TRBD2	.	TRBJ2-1	TGTGCCAGTCGCGGACAGGGACTAGCGGGAGGCCGTGAGCAGTTCTTC	CASRGQGLAGGREQFF
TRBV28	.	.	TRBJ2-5	TGTGCCAGCAGTTTACTGGGCCAAGAGACCCAGTACTTC	CASSLLGQETQYF
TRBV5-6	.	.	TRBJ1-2	TGTGCCAGCAGCTCGATCACATACAGGGCTAGCTATGGCTACACCTTC	CASSSITYRASYGYTF
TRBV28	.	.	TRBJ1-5	TGTGCCAGCAGTCTGAGGGGGGGGGAGGATCAGCCCCAGCATTTT	CASSLRGGEDQPQHF
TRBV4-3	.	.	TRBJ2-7	TGCGCCAGCAGCCAAGAGCTAGCTAACTACGAGCAGTACTTC	CASSQELANYEQYF
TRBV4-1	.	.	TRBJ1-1	TGCGCCAGCAGCCAACCCCTCTGGACAGAGCGGAACACTGAAGCTTTCTTT	CASSQPLWTERNTEAFF
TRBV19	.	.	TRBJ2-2	.	CASSIDSGQGSTGELFF
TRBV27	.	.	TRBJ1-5	TGTGCCAGCGCCACGACGCGGACAGTAAATCAGCCCCAGCATTTT	CASATTRTVNQPQHF
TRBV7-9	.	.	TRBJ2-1	TGTGCCAGCAGCCCTCAGGGTGAGCAGTTCTTC	CASSPQGEQFF
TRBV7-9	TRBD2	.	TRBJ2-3	TGTGCCAGCAGCTCGGGACTAGCGGGAGGTACAGATACGCAGTATTTT	CASSSGLAGGTDTQYF
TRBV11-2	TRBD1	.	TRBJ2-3	TGTGCCAGCAGAAGGGGGACAGGGACCACTAGCACAGATACGCAGTATTTT	CASRRGTGTTSTDTQYF
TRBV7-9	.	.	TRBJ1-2	TGTGCCAGCAGCTTCCCACGTATGGGCAGCCAAGACTATGGCTACACCTTC	CASSFPRMGSQDYGYTF
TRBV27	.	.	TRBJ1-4	TGTGCCAGCAGTTTTTTTCCGGGGCAACTCGGAGAAAAACTGTTTTTT	CASSFFPGQLGEKLFF
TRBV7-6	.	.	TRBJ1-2	TGTGCCAGCAGCCCAGGGGTCCTACTGAACTATGGCTACACCTTC	CASSPGVLLNYGYTF
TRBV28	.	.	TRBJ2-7	TGTGCCAGCAACTTTGACCCATACAGGGCTGACTACGAGCAGTACTTC	CASNFDPYRADYEQYF
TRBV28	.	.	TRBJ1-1	TGTGCCAGCAGTTTACCAGAGCTTAACACTGAAGCTTTCTTT	CASSLPELNTEAFF